Listed below are T cell receptor beta chains from one sample, sequenced in a study of T cells in Graves' hyperthyroidism and ophthalmopathy. TCRdb re-analysed the multiplex PCR reads in MiXCR, keeping a single row per CDR3 protein. Of nearly 750,000 distinct CDR3 sequences listed, 35% are singletons. The sequenced material came from blood. These receptors came from a woman in her forties with Graves' hyperthyroidism. The CDR3 runs from the conserved cysteine through the conserved F or W. Fields, in order: clone size, D gene, J gene, V gene, CDR3 protein, CDR3 DNA. A D gene is named only where the DNA matches it firmly. The size of a clone is reported for some rows only, either as once, few or many, or as a class for expanded clones.

NA | TRBD2 | TRBJ2-5 | TRBV6-1 | CASRKPHTLAVGETQYF | TGTGCCAGCAGAAAGCCCCATACACTAGCGGTGGGGGAGACCCAGTACTTC
NA | TRBD1 | TRBJ1-3 | TRBV5-1 | CASSQVVSGQGHTIYF | TGCGCCAGCAGCCAAGTCGTTTCGGGACAGGGCCACACCATATATTTT
NA | TRBD1 | TRBJ2-6 | TRBV7-9 | CASSYRGQGASGANVLTF | TGTGCCAGCAGCTACCGGGGACAGGGGGCGTCTGGGGCCAACGTCCTGACTTTC
many | NA | TRBJ1-1 | TRBV11-2 | CASRRTVEAFF | TGTGCCAGCAGACGGACGGTTGAAGCTTTCTTT
few | NA | TRBJ1-5 | TRBV7-8 | CASSLGVSSQPQHF | TGTGCCAGCAGCTTAGGGGTTTCTAGTCAGCCCCAGCATTTT
NA | NA | TRBJ1-6 | TRBV12-3/TRBV12-4 | CASRGGRGAGSPLHF | TGTGCCAGCAGGGGGGGGAGGGGCGCGGGTTCACCCCTCCACTTT
NA | NA | TRBJ1-5 | TRBV12-3/TRBV12-4 | CASSLGQKNYQPQHF | TGTGCCAGCAGTTTGGGGCAGAAAAATTATCAGCCCCAGCATTTT
few | TRBD1 | TRBJ1-6 | TRBV2 | CASRTEGTGNSPLHF | TGTGCCAGCAGGACTGAGGGGACAGGGAATTCACCCCTCCACTTT
few | NA | TRBJ2-7 | TRBV5-6 | CASRGFYSYEQYF | TGTGCCAGCCGAGGGTTTTACTCCTACGAGCAGTACTTC
NA | NA | TRBJ2-5 | TRBV6-6 | CASIGFQETQYF | TGTGCCAGCATCGGGTTCCAAGAGACCCAGTACTTC
NA | NA | TRBJ1-1 | TRBV12-3/TRBV12-4 | CASRRTEGTEAFF | TGTGCCAGCAGACGGACGGAGGGGACTGAAGCTTTCTTT
few | NA | TRBJ1-4 | TRBV4-1 | CASSQDLTPGATNEKLFF | TGCGCCAGCAGCCAAGATCTGACCCCTGGTGCAACTAATGAAAAACTGTTTTTT
few | NA | TRBJ1-1 | TRBV6-4 | CASSAEANTEAFF | TGTGCCAGCAGTGCTGAAGCGAACACTGAAGCTTTCTTT
few | NA | TRBJ1-2 | TRBV7-2 | CASSSQQHNGYTF | TGTGCCAGCAGCTCGCAGCAACATAATGGCTACACCTTC
NA | NA | TRBJ2-7 | TRBV7-2 | CASSLSGTNSYEQYF | TGTGCCAGCAGCTTATCCGGGACCAACTCCTACGAGCAGTACTTC
NA | NA | TRBJ2-7 | TRBV29-1 | CSAITGTYEQYF | TGCAGCGCCATAACGGGGACCTACGAGCAGTACTTC
NA | NA | TRBJ2-3 | TRBV7-9 | CASSLETGSTDTQYF | TGTGCCAGCAGCCTCGAGACAGGTAGCACAGATACGCAGTATTTT
NA | NA | TRBJ1-1 | TRBV29-1 | CSAATVSGTEAFF | TGCAGCGCTGCGACAGTGAGTGGCACTGAAGCTTTCTTT
NA | NA | TRBJ1-2 | TRBV25-1 | CASSATDTYYGYTF | TGTGCCAGCAGTGCCACCGACACGTACTATGGCTACACCTTC
few | NA | TRBJ1-1 | TRBV19 | CASSIGPDREAFF | TGTGCCAGTAGTATAGGCCCGGACAGAGAAGCTTTCTTT
many | NA | TRBJ2-5 | TRBV2 | CASSGQGGIHGETQYF | TGTGCCAGCAGTGGACAGGGAGGCATCCACGGGGAGACCCAGTACTTC
NA | TRBD1 | TRBJ2-7 | TRBV9 | CASSVAGTAAYEQYF | TGTGCCAGCAGCGTCGCCGGGACAGCTGCCTACGAGCAGTACTTC